Below, one T cell receptor (beta chain) is given with its context. Germline CDR1 reads MNHEY; CDR2 reads SVGAGI. The CDR3 runs 14 residues. Trimming cost V 0 bases and J 5 bases; bases outside gene matches: 3. The data were taken from a study of shared clonotypes between healthy human individuals. At the level of the study: A couple of female and a few male donors aged 18 to 49 were enrolled. Per-donor plates numbered three CD4 naive, three CD4 memory, two CD8 naive and one CD8 memory.

CD8 cells regarded as naive lacked CD45RO, were positively chosen for CCR7, and omitted terminally differentiated effector memory CD45RA+ cells. Donors were Caucasian adults residing in Nashville, Tennessee, USA. Several immunoSEQ plates held equal portions of the genomic DNA taken from each subset. Data came from immunoSEQ multiplex PCR; TCRdb stores just in-frame clones and leaves some out. The sample contains about 680,000 clones, around 92% of which appear only once. This clonotype was sampled from a man aged 25 to 45 in good health. Sequences were obtained from naive CD8+ T cells sorted from blood. The chain combines TRBV6-5 with TRBJ2-5; 7 bases match TRBD2. The CDR3 reads CASSYSGGTETQYF. DNA for the CDR3: TGTGCCAGCAGTTACTCCGGGGGGACGGAGACCCAGTACTTC.